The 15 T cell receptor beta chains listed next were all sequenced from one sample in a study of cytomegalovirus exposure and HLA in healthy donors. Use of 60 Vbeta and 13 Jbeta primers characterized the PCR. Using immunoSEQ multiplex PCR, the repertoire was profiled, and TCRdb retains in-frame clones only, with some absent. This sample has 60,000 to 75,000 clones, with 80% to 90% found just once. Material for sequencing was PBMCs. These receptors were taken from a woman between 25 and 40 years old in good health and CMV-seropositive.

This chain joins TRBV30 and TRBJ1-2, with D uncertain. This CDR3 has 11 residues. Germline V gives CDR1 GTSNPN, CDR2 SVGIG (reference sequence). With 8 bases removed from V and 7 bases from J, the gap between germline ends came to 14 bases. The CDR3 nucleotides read TGTGCCGGAGCAGACTATGGTGGCTACACCTTC. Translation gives CAGADYGGYTF. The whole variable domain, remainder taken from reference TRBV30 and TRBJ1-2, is SQTIHQWPATLVQPVGSPLSLECTVEGTSNPNLYWYRQAAGRGLQLLFYSVGIGQISSEVPQNLSASRPQDRQFILSSKKLLLSDSGFYLCAGADYGGYTFGSGTRLTVV.

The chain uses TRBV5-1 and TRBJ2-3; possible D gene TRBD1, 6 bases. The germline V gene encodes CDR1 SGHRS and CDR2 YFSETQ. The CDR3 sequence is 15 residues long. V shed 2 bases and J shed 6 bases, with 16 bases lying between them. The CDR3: CASSFSLGARDTQYF. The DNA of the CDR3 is TGCGCCAGCAGCTTTTCGCTGGGGGCTCGGGATACGCAGTATTTT.

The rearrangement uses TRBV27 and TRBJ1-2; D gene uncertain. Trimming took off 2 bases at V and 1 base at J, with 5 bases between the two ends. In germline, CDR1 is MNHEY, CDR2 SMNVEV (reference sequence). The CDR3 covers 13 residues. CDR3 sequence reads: CASSLTVNYGYTF. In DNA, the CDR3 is TGTGCCAGCAGTTTAACGGTTAACTATGGCTACACCTTC.

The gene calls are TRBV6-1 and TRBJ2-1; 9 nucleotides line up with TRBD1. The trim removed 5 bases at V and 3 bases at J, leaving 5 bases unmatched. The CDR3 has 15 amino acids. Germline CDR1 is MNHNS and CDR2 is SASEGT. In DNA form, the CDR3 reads TGTGCCAGCAGTTCACAGGGGGCCAACTACAATGAGCAGTTCTTC. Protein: CASSSQGANYNEQFF.

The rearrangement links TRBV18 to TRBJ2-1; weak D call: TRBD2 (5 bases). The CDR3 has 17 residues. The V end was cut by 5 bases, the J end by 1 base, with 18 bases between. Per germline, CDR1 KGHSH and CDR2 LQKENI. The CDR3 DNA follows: TGTGCCAGCTCATCACTTACAATGACTATTTCCTACAATGAGCAGTTCTTC. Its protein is CASSSLTMTISYNEQFF.

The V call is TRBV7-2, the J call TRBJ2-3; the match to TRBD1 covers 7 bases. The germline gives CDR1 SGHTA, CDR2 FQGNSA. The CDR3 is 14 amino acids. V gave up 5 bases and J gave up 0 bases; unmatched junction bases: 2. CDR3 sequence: CASSGQASTDTQYF. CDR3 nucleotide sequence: TGTGCCAGCAGCGGACAGGCTAGCACAGATACGCAGTATTTT.

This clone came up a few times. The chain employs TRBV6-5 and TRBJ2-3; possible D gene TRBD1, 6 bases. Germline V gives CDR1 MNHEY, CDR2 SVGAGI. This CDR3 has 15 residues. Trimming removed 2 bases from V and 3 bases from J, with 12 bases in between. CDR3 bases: TGTGCCAGCAGTTACCTGCCAGGGGTGACAGATACGCAGTATTTT. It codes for CASSYLPGVTDTQYF.

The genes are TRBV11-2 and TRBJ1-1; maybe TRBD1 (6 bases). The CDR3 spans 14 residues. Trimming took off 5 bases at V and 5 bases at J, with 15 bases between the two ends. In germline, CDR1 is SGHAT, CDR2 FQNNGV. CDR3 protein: CASSGGAGWTEAFF. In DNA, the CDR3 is TGTGCCAGCAGCGGGGGGGCAGGCTGGACTGAAGCTTTCTTT. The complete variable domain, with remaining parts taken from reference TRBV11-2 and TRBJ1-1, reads EAGVAQSPRYKIIEKRQSVAFWCNPISGHATLYWYQQILGQGPKLLIQFQNNGVVDDSQLPKDRFSAERLKGVDSTLKIQPAKLEDSAVYLCASSGGAGWTEAFFGQGTRLTVV.

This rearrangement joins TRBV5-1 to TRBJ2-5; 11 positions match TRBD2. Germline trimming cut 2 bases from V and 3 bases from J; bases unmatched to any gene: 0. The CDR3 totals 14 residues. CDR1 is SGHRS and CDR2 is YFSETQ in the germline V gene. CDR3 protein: CASSLLAGEETQYF. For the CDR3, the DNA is TGCGCCAGCAGCTTACTAGCGGGAGAAGAGACCCAGTACTTC.

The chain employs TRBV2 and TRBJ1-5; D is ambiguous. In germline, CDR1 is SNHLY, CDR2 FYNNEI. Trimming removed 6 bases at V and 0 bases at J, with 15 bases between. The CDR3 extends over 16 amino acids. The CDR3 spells CASSHGRLISNQPQHF. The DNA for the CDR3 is TGTGCCAGCAGCCATGGGAGGCTCATTAGCAATCAGCCCCAGCATTTT.

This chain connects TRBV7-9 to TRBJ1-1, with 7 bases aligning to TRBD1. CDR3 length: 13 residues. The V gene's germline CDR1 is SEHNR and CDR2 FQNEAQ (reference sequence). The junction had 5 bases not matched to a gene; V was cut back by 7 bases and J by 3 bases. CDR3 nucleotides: TGTGCCAGCATCGAGGGGGCTGACACTGAAGCTTTCTTT. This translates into CASIEGADTEAFF.

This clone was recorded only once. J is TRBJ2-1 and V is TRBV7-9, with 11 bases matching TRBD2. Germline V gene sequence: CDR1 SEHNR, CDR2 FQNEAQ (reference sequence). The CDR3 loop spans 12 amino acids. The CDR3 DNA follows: TGTGCTACTAGCGGGAGTTCGGATGAGCAGTTCTTC. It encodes CATSGSSDEQFF.

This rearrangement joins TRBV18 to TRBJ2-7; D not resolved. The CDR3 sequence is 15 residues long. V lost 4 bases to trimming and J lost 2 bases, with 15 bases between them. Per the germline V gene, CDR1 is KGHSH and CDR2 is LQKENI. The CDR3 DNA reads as TGTGCCAGCTCACGAGAGCCCACGATCACCTACGAGCAGTACTTC. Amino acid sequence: CASSREPTITYEQYF. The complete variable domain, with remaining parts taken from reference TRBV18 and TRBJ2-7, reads NAGVMQNPRHLVRRRGQEARLRCSPMKGHSHVYWYRQLPEEGLKFMVYLQKENIIDESGMPKERFSAEFPKEGPSILRIQQVVRGDSAAYFCASSREPTITYEQYFGPGTRLTVT.

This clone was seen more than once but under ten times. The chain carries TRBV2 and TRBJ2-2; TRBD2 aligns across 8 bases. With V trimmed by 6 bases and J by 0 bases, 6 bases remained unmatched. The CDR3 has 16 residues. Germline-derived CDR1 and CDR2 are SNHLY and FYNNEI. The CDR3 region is CASREPGLANTGELFF. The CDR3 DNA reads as TGTGCCAGCAGGGAGCCGGGACTAGCGAACACCGGGGAGCTGTTTTTT. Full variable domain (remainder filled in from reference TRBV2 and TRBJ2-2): EPEVTQTPSHQVTQMGQEVILRCVPISNHLYFYWYRQILGQKVEFLVSFYNNEISEKSEIFDDQFSVERPDGSNFTLKIRSTKLEDSAMYFCASREPGLANTGELFFGEGSRLTVL.

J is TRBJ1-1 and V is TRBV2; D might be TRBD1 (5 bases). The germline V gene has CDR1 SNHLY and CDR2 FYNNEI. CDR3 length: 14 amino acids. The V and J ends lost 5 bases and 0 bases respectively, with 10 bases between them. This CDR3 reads CASSRQLMNTEAFF. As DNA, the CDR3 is TGTGCCAGCAGTAGACAGCTTATGAACACTGAAGCTTTCTTT.